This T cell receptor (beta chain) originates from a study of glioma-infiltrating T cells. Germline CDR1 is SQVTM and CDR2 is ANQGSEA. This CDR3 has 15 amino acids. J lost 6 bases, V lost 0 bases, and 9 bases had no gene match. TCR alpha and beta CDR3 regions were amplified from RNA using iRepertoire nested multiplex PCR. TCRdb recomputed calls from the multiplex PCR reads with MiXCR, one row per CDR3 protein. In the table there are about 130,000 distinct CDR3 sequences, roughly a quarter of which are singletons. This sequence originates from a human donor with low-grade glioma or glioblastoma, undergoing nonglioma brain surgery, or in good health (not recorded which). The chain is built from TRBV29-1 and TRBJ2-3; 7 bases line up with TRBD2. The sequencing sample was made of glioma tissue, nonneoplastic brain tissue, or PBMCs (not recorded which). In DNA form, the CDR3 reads TGCAGCGTTGAAGATTCCCTAGCGGTGGGGGATACGCAGTATTTT. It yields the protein CSVEDSLAVGDTQYF.